This T cell receptor beta chain originates from a study of response to subunit inactivated influenza vaccine. TCRdb ran MiXCR on the RT-PCR reads and lists one entry per CDR3 protein. The profile shows hundreds of thousands of distinct CDR3 sequences, around 11% of them singletons. The germline V gene has CDR1 ENHRY and CDR2 SYGVKD. CDR3 length equals 14 residues. Trimming pared 0 bases from V and 4 bases from J, leaving 4 bases between. In its sample, this clonotype was seen many times. What it binds is unknown. Broader study findings: Authors suggested seasonal influenza vaccinations each recruit few new T cells.

The source is a man over 45 who received an inactivated influenza vaccine. The rearrangement uses TRBV10-3 and TRBJ1-6; unclear D gene. Sequenced material: PBMCs from blood, taken on the day of vaccination. The CDR3 sequence is CAISESQYNSPLHF. For the CDR3, the DNA is TGTGCCATCAGTGAGTCGCAATATAATTCACCCCTCCACTTT.